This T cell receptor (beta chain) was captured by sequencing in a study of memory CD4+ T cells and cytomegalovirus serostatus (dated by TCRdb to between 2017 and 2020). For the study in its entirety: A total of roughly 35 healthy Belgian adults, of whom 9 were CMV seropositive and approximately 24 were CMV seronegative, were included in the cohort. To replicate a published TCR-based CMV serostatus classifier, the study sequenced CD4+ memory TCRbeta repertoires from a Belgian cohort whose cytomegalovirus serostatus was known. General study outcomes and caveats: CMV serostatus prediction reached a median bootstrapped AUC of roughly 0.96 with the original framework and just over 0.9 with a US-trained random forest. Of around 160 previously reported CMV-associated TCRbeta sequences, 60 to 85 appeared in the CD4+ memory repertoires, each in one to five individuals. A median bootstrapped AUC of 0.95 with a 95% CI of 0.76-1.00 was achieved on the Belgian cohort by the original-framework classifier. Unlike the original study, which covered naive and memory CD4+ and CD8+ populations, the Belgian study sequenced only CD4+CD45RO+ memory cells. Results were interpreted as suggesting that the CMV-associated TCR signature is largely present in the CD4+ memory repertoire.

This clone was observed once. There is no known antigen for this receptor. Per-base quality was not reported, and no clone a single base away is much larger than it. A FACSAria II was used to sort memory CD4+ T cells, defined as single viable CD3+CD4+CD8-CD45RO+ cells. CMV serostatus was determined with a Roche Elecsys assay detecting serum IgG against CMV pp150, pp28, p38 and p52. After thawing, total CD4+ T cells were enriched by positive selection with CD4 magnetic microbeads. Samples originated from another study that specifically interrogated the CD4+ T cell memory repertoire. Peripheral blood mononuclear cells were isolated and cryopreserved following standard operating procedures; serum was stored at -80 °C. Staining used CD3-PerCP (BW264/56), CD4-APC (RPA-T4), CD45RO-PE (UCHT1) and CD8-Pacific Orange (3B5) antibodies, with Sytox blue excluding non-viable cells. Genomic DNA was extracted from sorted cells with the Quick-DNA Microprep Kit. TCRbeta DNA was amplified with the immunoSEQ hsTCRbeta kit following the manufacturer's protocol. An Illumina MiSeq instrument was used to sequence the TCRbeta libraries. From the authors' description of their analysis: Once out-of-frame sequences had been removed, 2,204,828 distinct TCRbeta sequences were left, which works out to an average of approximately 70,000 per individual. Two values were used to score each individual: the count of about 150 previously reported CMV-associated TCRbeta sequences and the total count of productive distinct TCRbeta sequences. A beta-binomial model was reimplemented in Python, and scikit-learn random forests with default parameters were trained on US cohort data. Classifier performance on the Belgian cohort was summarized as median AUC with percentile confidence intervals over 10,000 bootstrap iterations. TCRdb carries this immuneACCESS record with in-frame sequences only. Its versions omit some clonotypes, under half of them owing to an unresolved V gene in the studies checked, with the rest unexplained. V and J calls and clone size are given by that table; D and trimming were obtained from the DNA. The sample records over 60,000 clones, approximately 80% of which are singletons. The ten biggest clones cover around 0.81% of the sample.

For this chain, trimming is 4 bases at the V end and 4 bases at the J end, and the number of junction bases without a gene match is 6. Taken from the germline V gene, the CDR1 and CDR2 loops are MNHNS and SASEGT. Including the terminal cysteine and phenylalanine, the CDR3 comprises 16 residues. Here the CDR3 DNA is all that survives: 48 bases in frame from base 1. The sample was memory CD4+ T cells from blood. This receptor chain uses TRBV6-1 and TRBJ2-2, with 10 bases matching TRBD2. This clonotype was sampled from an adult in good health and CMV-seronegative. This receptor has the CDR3 CASSAAGGLGTGELFF. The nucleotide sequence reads TGTGCCAGCAGTGCAGCGGGGGGGCTTGGCACCGGGGAGCTGTTTTTT.